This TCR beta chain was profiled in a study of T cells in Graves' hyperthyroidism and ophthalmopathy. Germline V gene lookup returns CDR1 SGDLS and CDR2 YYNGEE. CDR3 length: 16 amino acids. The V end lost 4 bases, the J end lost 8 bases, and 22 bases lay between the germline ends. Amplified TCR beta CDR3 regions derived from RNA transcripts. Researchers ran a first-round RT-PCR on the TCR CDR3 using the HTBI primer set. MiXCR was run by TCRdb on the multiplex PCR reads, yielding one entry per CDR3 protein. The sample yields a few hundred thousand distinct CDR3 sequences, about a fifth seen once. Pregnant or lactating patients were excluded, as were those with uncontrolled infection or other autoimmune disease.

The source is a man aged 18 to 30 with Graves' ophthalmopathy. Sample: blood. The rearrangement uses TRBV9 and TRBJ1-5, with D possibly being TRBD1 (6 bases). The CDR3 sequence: CASSLRGQGPWEPQHF. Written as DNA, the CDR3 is TGTGCCAGCAGCCTTAGAGGGCAGGGGCCCTGGGAGCCCCAGCATTTT.